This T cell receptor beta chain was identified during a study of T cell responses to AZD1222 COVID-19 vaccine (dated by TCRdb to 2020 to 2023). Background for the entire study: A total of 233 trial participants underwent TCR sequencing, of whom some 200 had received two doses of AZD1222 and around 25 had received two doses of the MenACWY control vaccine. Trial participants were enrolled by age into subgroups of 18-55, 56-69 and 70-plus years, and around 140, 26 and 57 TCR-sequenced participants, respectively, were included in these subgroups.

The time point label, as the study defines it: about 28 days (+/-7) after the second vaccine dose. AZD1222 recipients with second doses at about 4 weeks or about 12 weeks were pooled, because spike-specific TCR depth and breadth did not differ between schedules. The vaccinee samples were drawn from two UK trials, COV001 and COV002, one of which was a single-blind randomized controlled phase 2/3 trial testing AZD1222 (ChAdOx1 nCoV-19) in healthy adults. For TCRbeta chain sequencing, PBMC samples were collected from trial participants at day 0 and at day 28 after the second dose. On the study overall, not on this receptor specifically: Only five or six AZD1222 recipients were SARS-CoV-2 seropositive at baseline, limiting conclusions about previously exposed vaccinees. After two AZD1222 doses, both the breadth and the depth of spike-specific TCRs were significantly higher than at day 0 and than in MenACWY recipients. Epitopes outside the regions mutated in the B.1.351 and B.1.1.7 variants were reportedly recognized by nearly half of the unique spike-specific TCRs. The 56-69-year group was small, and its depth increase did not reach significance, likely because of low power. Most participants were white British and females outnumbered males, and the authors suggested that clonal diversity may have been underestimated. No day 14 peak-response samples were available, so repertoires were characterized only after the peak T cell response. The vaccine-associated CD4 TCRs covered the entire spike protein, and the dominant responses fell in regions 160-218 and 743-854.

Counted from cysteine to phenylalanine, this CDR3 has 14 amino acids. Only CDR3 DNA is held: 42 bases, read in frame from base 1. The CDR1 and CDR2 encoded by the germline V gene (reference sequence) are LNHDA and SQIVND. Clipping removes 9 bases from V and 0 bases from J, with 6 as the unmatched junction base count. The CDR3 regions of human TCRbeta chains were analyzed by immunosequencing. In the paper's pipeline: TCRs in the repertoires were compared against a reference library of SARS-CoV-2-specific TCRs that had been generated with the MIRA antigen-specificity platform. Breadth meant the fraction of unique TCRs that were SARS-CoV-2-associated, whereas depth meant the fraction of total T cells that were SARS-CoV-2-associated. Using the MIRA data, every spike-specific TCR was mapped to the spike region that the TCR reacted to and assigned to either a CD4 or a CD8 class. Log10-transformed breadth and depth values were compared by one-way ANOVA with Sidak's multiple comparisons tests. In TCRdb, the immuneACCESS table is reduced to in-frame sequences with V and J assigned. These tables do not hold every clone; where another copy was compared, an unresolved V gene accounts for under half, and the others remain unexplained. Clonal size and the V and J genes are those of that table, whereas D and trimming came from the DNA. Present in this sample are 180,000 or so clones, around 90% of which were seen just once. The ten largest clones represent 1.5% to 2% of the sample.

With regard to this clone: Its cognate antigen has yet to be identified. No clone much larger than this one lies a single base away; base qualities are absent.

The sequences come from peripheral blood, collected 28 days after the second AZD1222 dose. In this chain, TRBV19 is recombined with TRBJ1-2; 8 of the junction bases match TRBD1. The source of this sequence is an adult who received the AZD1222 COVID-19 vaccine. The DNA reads TGTGCCAGCAAACCGGGACAGGCTAACTATGGCTACACCTTC. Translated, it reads CASKPGQANYGYTF.